Below, one T cell receptor (beta chain) is given with its context. As yet, its antigen is unknown. This entry is derived from a study of T cell responses to AZD1222 COVID-19 vaccine. Findings of the study overall: Clonal diversity was possibly underestimated, and white British individuals and females predominated among donors. Unmutated regions of variants are reportedly targeted by nearly half of spike-specific TCRs.

Generated by immunoSEQ multiplex PCR, the TCRdb table keeps only in-frame clones and is missing some. Altogether roughly 200,000 clones are present, 93% being singletons, with the ten largest covering roughly 0.99%. V lost 2 bases and J 1 base, leaving 13 bases between the germline ends. The CDR3 covers 16 residues. Germline loops: CDR1 SGHTA, CDR2 FQGNSA. This sequence was found in an adult in good health. This chain connects TRBV7-2 to TRBJ2-3; D uncertain. Sample: peripheral blood, taken on day 0 of MenACWY control vaccination. CDR3 loop: CASSLTTASRTDTQYF. CDR3 in DNA: TGTGCCAGCAGCTTAACTACAGCCTCCCGCACAGATACGCAGTATTTT.